A selection of T cell receptor beta chains follows, all from one sample in a study of blood T cell repertoires in COVID-19. Clones were sequenced by immunoSEQ multiplex PCR, and TCRdb holds only the in-frame ones, with some missing. The data show approximately 100,000 clones, with 89% seen just once and 15% to 20% held by the top ten. Sequenced material: peripheral blood. These receptors originate from a woman over 75 in a cohort sampled during active COVID-19. Each CDR3 is given with its conserved first and last residue. A D gene is named only where the DNA matches it firmly. Clone sizes are given selectively: once, few, many, or a class where the clone is expanded.

clone_size | j_call | v_call | d_call | cdr3_aa | cdr3_nt
once | TRBJ2-7 | TRBV29-1 | TRBD2 | CSVVSGGTWGEQYF | TGCAGCGTTGTCAGCGGGGGGACGTGGGGCGAGCAGTACTTC
. | TRBJ2-7 | TRBV11-1 | TRBD2 | CASSRQRGNYEQYF | TGTGCCAGCAGCCGGCAGCGGGGGAACTACGAGCAGTACTTC
. | TRBJ2-7 | TRBV13 | . | CASSFLQGSPYEQYF | TGTGCCAGCAGCTTTCTCCAGGGCAGTCCCTACGAGCAGTACTTC
once | TRBJ2-2 | TRBV3-1/TRBV3-2 | TRBD2 | CASSQSSQGLAGNTGELFF | TGTGCCAGCAGCCAATCCAGCCAAGGACTAGCGGGTAACACCGGGGAGCTGTTTTTT
. | TRBJ2-7 | TRBV19 | TRBD1 | CASSGTGEWYEQYF | TGTGCCAGTAGTGGGACAGGGGAGTGGTACGAGCAGTACTTC
. | TRBJ1-1 | TRBV28 | . | CASVGGTEAFF | TGTGCCAGCGTGGGGGGCACTGAAGCTTTCTTT
. | TRBJ1-5 | TRBV7-2 | . | CASSSTSTGINQPQHF | TGTGCCAGCAGCTCCACTTCCACAGGGATAAATCAGCCCCAGCATTTT
. | TRBJ1-2 | TRBV4-2 | TRBD1 | CASSLDRGDYGYTF | TGTGCCAGCAGCCTCGACAGGGGAGACTATGGCTACACCTTC
. | TRBJ2-1 | TRBV18 | . | CASSPTAGTIGEQFF | TGTGCCAGCTCACCAACAGCCGGGACAATAGGTGAGCAGTTCTTC
. | TRBJ1-1 | TRBV7-7 | . | CASSRIQGPFTEAFF | TGTGCTAGCAGCCGAATACAGGGCCCCTTCACTGAAGCTTTCTTT
. | TRBJ2-7 | TRBV28 | . | CASSSSSYEQYF | TGTGCCAGCAGTTCATCCTCCTACGAGCAGTACTTC
. | TRBJ2-3 | TRBV9 | TRBD2 | CASSALSGRAPDTQYF | TGTGCCAGCAGCGCGCTAAGCGGGAGGGCCCCAGATACGCAGTATTTT
. | TRBJ1-1 | TRBV23-1 | TRBD1 | CASNYRGRLNTEAFF | TGCGCCAGCAACTACAGGGGGCGATTGAACACTGAAGCTTTCTTT
. | TRBJ1-1 | TRBV5-1 | TRBD1 | CASSLATGGGLTEAFF | TGCGCCAGCAGCTTGGCCACAGGGGGAGGATTAACTGAAGCTTTCTTT
. | TRBJ1-5 | TRBV29-1 | TRBD1 | CSVVLPRGQGNQPQHF | TGCAGCGTTGTCCTCCCTCGGGGACAGGGCAATCAGCCCCAGCATTTT
. | TRBJ2-5 | TRBV19 | TRBD1 | CASSPYGARDRGQETQYF | TGTGCCAGTAGCCCATATGGGGCCCGCGACAGGGGGCAAGAGACCCAGTACTTC
. | TRBJ1-4 | TRBV5-1 | TRBD1 | CASSKTGGWNNEKLFF | TGCGCCAGCAGCAAAACAGGGGGCTGGAATAATGAAAAACTGTTTTTT
. | TRBJ2-7 | TRBV5-4 | . | CASSLVGGRREQYF | TGTGCCAGCAGCTTGGTGGGGGGACGGCGGGAGCAGTACTTC
. | TRBJ2-5 | TRBV7-9 | . | CASSREAALATQYF | TGTGCCAGCAGCCGAGAAGCGGCTCTAGCGACCCAGTACTTC
. | TRBJ2-5 | TRBV10-3 | . | CAARGSGSGETQYF | TGTGCCGCCCGGGGGTCGGGTTCGGGGGAGACCCAGTACTTC
. | TRBJ2-2 | TRBV3-1/TRBV3-2 | TRBD1 | CASSHRGPNTGELFF | TGTGCCAGCAGCCACAGGGGGCCTAACACCGGGGAGCTGTTTTTT
. | TRBJ2-7 | TRBV4-1 | . | CASSQDYGYEQYF | TGCGCCAGCAGCCAAGATTACGGGTACGAGCAGTACTTC
. | TRBJ2-3 | TRBV18 | . | CASSPPMASTDTQYF | TGTGCCAGCTCACCCCCCATGGCTAGCACAGATACGCAGTATTTT
. | TRBJ1-6 | TRBV19 | TRBD1 | CASRLEGQGDSRSPLHF | TGTGCCAGTAGGCTTGAAGGACAGGGCGATTCTCGCTCACCCCTCCACTTT
. | TRBJ1-5 | TRBV30 | . | CAWSMAKFQPQHF | TGTGCCTGGAGTATGGCCAAATTTCAGCCCCAGCATTTT
. | TRBJ2-2 | TRBV28 | . | CATRTGTLYTGELFF | TGTGCAACCAGGACCGGGACACTTTACACCGGGGAGCTGTTTTTT
once | TRBJ2-3 | TRBV7-8 | TRBD2 | CASFSLQGGGGRTDTQYF | TGTGCCAGCTTTTCTCTCCAAGGCGGGGGGGGACGCACAGATACGCAGTATTTT